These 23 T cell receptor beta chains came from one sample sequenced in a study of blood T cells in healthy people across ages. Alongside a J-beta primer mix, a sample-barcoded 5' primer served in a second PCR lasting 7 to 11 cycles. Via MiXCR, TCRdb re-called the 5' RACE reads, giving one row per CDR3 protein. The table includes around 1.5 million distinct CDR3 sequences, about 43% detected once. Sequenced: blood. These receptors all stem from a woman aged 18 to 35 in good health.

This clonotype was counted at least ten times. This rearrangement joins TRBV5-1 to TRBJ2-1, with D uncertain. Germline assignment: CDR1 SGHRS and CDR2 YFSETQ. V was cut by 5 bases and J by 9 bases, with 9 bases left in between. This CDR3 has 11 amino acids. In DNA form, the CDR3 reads TGCGCCAGCAGAACCGATAGTGAGCAGTTCTTC. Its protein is CASRTDSEQFF.

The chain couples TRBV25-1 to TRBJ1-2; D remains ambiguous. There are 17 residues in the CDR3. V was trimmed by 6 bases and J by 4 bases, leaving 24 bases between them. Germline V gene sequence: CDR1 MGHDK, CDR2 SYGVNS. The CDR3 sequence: CASSQEGRTPLGYGYTF. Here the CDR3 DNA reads TGTGCCAGCAGCCAGGAGGGAAGGACCCCTCTTGGCTATGGCTACACCTTC.

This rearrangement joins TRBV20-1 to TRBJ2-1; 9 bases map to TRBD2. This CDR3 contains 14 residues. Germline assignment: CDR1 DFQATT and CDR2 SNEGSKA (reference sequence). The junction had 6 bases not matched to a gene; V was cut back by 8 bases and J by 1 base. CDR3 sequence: CSSRSGRSYNEQFF. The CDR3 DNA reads TGCAGTTCCCGAAGCGGGAGGTCCTACAATGAGCAGTTCTTC.

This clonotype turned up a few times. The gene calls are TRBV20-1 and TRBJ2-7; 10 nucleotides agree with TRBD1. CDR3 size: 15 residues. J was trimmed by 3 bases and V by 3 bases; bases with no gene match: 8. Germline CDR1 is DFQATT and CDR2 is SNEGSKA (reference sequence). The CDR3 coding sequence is TGCAGTGCTAGGGATGACAGGGGGCCCCTCTACGAGCAGTACTTC. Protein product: CSARDDRGPLYEQYF.

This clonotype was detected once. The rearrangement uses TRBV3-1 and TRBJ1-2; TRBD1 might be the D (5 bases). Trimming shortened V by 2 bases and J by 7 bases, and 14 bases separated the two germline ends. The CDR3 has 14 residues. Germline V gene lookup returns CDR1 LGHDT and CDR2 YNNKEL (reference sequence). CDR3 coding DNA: TGTGCCAGCAGCCAACGGGACGCCCGGGTTGGCTACACCTTC. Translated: CASSQRDARVGYTF.

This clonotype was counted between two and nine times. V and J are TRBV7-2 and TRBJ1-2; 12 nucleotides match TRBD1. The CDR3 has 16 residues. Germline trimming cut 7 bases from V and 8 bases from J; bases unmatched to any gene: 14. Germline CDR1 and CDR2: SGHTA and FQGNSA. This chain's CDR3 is CASNVAEGQGAGGYTF. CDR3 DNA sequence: TGTGCCAGCAACGTCGCGGAGGGACAGGGGGCGGGAGGCTACACCTTC.

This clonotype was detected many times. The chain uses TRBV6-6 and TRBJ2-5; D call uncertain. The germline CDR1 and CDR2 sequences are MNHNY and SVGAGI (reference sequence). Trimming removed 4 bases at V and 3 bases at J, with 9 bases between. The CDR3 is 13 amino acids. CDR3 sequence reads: CASSLITEETQYF. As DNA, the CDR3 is TGTGCCAGCAGTTTGATAACAGAAGAGACCCAGTACTTC.

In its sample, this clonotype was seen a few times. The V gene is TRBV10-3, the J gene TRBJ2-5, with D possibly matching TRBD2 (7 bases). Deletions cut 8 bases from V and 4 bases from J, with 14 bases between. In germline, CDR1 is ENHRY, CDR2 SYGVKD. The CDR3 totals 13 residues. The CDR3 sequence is CAISEGGGETQYF. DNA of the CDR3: TGTGCCATCTCGGAGGGGGGGGGAGAGACCCAGTACTTC.

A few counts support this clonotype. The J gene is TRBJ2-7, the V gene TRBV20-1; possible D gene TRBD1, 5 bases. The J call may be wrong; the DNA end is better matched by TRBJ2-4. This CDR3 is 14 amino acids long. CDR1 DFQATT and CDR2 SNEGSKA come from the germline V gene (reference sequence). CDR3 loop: CSARDMGQGNIQYF. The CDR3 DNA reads TGCAGTGCTAGAGATATGGGGCAGGGAAACATTCAGTACTTC.

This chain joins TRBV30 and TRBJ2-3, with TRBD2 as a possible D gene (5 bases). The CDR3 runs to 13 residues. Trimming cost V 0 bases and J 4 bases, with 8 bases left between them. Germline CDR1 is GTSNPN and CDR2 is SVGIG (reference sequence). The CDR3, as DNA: TGTGCCTGGAGTGTACCGGGGTCAGATACGCAGTATTTT. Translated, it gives CAWSVPGSDTQYF.

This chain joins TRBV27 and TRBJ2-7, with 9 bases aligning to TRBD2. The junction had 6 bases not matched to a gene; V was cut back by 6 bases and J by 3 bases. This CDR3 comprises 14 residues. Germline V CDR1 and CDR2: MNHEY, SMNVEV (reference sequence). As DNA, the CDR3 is TGTGCCAGCAGGTGGACTAGCGAAGGCTACGAGCAGTACTTC. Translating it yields CASRWTSEGYEQYF.

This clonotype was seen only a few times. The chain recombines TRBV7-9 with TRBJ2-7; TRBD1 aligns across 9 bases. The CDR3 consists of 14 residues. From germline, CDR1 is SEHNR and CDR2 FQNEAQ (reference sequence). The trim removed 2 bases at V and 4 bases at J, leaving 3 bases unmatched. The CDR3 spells CASSLLDRGYEQYF. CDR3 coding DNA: TGTGCCAGCAGCTTACTGGACAGGGGATACGAGCAGTACTTC.

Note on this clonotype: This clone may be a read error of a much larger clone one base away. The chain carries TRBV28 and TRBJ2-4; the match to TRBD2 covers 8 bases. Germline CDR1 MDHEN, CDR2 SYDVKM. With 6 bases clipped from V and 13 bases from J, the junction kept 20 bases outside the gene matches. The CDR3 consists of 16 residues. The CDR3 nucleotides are TGTGCCAGCAGATCCGGGGGGGGATGGGGAAACAATGAGCAGTACTTC. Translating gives CASRSGGGWGNNEQYF.

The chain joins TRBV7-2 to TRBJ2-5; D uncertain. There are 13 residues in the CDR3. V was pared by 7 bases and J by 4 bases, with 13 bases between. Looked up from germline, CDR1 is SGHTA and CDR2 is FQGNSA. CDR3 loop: CASTSSVLETQYF. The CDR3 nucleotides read TGTGCCAGCACCTCTTCCGTCCTAGAGACCCAGTACTTC.

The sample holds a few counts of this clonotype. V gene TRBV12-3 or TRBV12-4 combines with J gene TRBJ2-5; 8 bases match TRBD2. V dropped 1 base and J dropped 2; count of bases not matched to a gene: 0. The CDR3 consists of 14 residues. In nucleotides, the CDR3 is TGTGCCAGCAGTTTAGAGCGGGAGCAAGAGACCCAGTACTTC. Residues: CASSLEREQETQYF.

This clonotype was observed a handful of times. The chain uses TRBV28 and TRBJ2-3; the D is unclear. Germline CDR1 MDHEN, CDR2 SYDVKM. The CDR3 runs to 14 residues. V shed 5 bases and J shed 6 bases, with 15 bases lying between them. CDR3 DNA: TGTGCCAGCAGTGTACGGCGGACCCTCGATACGCAGTATTTT. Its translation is CASSVRRTLDTQYF.

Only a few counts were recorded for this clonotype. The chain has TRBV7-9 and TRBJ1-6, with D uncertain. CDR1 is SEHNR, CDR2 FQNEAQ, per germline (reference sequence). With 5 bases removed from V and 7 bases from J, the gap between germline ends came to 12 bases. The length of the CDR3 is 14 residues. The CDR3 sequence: CASSPARFNSPLHF. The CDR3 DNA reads TGTGCCAGCAGCCCAGCAAGATTCAATTCACCCCTCCACTTT.

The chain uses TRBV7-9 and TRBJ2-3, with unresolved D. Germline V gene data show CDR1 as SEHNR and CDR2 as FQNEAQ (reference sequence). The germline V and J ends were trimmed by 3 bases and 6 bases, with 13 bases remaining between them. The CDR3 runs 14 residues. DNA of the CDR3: TGTGCCAGCAGCTTCCCGGACCTAAGGGATACGCAGTATTTT. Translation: CASSFPDLRDTQYF.

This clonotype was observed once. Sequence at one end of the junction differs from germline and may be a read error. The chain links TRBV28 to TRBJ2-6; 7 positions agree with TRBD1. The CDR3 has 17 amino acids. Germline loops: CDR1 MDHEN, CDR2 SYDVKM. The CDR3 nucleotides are TGTGCCAGCAGCCTACCCTCGACAGGGTCCGGGGCCAACGCCCTGACTTTC. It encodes CASSLPSTGSGANALTF.

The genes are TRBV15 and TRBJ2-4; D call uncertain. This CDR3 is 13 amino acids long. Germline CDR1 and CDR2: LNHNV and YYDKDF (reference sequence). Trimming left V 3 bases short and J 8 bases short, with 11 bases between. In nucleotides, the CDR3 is TGTGCCACCAGCAGGCGCCCCTTAGACATTCAGTACTTC. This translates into CATSRRPLDIQYF.

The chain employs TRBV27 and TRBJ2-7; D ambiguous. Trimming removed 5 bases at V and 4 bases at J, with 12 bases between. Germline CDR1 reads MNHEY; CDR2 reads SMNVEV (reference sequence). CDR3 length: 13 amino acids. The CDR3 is CASSLAANYEQYF. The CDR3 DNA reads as TGTGCCAGCAGTCTTGCCGCTAATTACGAGCAGTACTTC.

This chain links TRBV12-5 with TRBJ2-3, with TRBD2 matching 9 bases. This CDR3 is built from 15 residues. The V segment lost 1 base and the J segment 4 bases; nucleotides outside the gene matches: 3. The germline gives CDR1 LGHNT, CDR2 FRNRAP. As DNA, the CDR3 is TGTGCTAGTGGTTTGGGTAGCGGGGGTCCAGATACGCAGTATTTT. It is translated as CASGLGSGGPDTQYF.

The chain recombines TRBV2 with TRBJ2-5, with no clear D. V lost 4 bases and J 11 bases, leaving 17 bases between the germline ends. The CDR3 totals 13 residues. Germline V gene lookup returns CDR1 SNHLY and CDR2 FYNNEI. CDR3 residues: CASSAADVNEQYF. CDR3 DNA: TGTGCCAGCAGTGCGGCGGACGTCAATGAGCAGTACTTC. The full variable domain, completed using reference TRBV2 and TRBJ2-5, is EPEVTQTPSHQVTQMGQEVILRCVPISNHLYFYWYRQILGQKVEFLVSFYNNEISEKSEIFDDQFSVERPDGSNFTLKIRSTKLEDSAMYFCASSAADVNEQYFGPGTRLLVL.